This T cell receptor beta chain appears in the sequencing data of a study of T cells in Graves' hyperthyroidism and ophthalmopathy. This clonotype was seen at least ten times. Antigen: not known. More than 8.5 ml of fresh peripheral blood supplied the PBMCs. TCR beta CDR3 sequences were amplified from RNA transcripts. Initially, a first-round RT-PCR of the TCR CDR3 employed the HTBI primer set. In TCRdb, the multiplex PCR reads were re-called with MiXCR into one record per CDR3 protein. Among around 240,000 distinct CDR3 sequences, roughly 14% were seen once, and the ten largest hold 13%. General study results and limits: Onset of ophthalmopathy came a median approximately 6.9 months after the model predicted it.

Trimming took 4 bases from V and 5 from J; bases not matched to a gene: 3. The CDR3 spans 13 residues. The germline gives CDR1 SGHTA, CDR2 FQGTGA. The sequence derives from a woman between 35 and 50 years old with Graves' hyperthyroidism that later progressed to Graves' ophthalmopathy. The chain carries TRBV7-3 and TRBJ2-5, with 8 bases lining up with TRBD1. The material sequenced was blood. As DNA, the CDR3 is TGTGCCAGCAGCTCAGGGGGCTCCGAGACCCAGTACTTC. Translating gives CASSSGGSETQYF.